These T cell receptor beta chains were read from a single sample in a study of cytomegalovirus exposure and HLA in healthy donors. Produced via immunoSEQ multiplex PCR; TCRdb's table is partial and in-frame only. Counted here are some 130,000 clones, about 79% occurring once; the ten biggest clones make up 2% to 3%. Sequencing input: PBMCs. These receptors were collected from a middle-aged man in good health and CMV-seronegative. Each CDR3 is given with its conserved first and last residue. Fields, in order: V gene, clone size, D gene, J gene, CDR3 DNA, CDR3 protein. The D gene is left open where the match is weak. For some rows the clone size is stated as once, few or many, or as a class when expanded; others skip it.

>TRBV9|-|-|TRBJ1-1
TGTGCCAGCAGCGTAGGACAGTTCACTGAAGCTTTCTTT
CASSVGQFTEAFF
>TRBV30|once|-|TRBJ2-7
TGTGCCGGCCTTGTGGGGGACTCCTCCTACGAGCAGTACTTC
CAGLVGDSSYEQYF
>TRBV19|-|TRBD1|TRBJ2-7
TGTGCCAGTAGTAAAAACAGGGGGTTCGAGCAGTACTTC
CASSKNRGFEQYF
>TRBV2|-|TRBD1|TRBJ2-5
TGTGCCAGCAGGGCAAGGGACAGTTCGGCAGAGACCCAGTACTTC
CASRARDSSAETQYF
>TRBV2|-|-|TRBJ2-2
TGTGCCAGCAGTGAATTTCCCACAAACACCGGGGAGCTGTTTTTT
CASSEFPTNTGELFF
>TRBV27|once|-|TRBJ1-4
TGTGCCAGCAGTCCACTCCGGACACAGCATTATGAAAAACTGTTTTTT
CASSPLRTQHYEKLFF
>TRBV4-2|once|TRBD1|TRBJ2-3
TGTGCCAGCAGCCAAGAATATGGGACAGGGGTGGTTAGAACAGATACGCAGTATTTT
CASSQEYGTGVVRTDTQYF
>TRBV5-1|-|TRBD1|TRBJ2-5
TGCGCCAGCAGCTCGACAGGGGCCTTACTAGAGACCCAGTACTTC
CASSSTGALLETQYF
>TRBV7-9|-|-|TRBJ1-1
TGTGCCAGCAGGCCTAGGATCAGCTTGAACACTGAAGCTTTCTTT
CASRPRISLNTEAFF
>TRBV10-2|-|-|TRBJ2-7
TGCGCCAGCAGTGAGTCGCTGTTCTTTCGACAGCCCGAGCAGTACTTC
CASSESLFFRQPEQYF
>TRBV4-2|-|-|TRBJ2-5
TGTGCCAGCAGCCAAGACGACAAAACCTTTGTGTACTTC
CASSQDDKTFVYF
>TRBV30|-|-|TRBJ1-2
TGTGCCTGGAGTTACAGCAACTATGGCTACACCTTC
CAWSYSNYGYTF
>TRBV6-1|-|TRBD2|TRBJ2-3
TGTGCCAGTAGACCCACTAGCGGGGACACGCAGTATTTT
CASRPTSGDTQYF
>TRBV29-1|-|-|TRBJ2-5
TGCAGCGTTGTAGTACGGACAGAGGAGACCCAGTACTTC
CSVVVRTEETQYF
>TRBV5-1|-|TRBD2|TRBJ2-4
TGCGCCAGCAGCTTGGAGCGGGGGTACATTCAGTACTTC
CASSLERGYIQYF
>TRBV7-9|-|-|TRBJ1-2
TGTGCCAGCAGCTTAGCGGTAGAGGGGGATGGCTACACCTTC
CASSLAVEGDGYTF
>TRBV4-1|-|TRBD2|TRBJ2-7
TGCGCCAGCAGCTTCATGCGGGGGTCTTCCTACGAGCAGTACTTC
CASSFMRGSSYEQYF
>TRBV4-3|few|-|TRBJ2-7
TGCGCCAGCAGCCAGAACAGGGTGTACGAGCAGTACTTC
CASSQNRVYEQYF
>TRBV7-9|-|-|TRBJ2-6
TGTGCCAGCAGCTTAGGAGGGAGCAACGTCCTGACTTTC
CASSLGGSNVLTF
>TRBV11-2|-|TRBD1|TRBJ2-5
TGTGCCAGCAGCTTAGTCATAGGACAGGGGGAAACCCAGTACTTC
CASSLVIGQGETQYF
>TRBV4-3|-|TRBD1|TRBJ1-6
TGCGCCAGCAGCCAAGGAGGACAGGGAATTTATTCACCCCTCCACTTT
CASSQGGQGIYSPLHF
>TRBV4-2|-|-|TRBJ1-2
TGTGCCAGCAGCCAAGACAGACAGCCTCATGGCTACACCTTC
CASSQDRQPHGYTF
>TRBV10-1|-|-|TRBJ2-2
TGCGCCAGCAGTGAGTCCCAGGGGATCGGGGAGCTGTTTTTT
CASSESQGIGELFF
>TRBV6-1|-|TRBD1|TRBJ1-5
TGTGCCAGCAGTCAAATGGGACAGGGTCAGCCCCAGCATTTT
CASSQMGQGQPQHF
>TRBV6-5|-|TRBD1|TRBJ2-3
TGTGCCAGCAGTTACTCGAAGACAGGGGGCGCAGATACGCAGTATTTT
CASSYSKTGGADTQYF